This TCR beta chain was recorded in a study of T cell changes during pregnancy in multiple sclerosis. TCRdb keeps only in-frame clones here, not all; method: immunoSEQ multiplex PCR. The table lists tens of thousands of clones, about 92% of them singletons. This CDR3 region has 14 residues. Germline values: CDR1 SGHDT, CDR2 YYEEEE. Trimming took 3 bases from V and 5 from J; bases not matched to a gene: 4. The chain is built from TRBV5-6 and TRBJ1-1; 10 positions match TRBD1. The origin of this receptor is a female donor with multiple sclerosis, enrolled in a pregnancy study. The source was peripheral blood, collected after pregnancy. The CDR3, as DNA: TGTGCCAGCAGCTCGGACAGGGGGTGGACTGAAGCTTTCTTT. This sequence encodes CASSSDRGWTEAFF.